The source of this TCR beta chain is a study of cytomegalovirus exposure and HLA in healthy donors. At the level of the study: Earlier, 150 million to 200 million T cells were analyzed, and fewer than 120 million unique TCR beta sequences were found among them.

With 60 Vbeta and 13 Jbeta primers, the PCR was carried out. Sequencing used immunoSEQ multiplex PCR; TCRdb keeps in-frame clones, though not all of them. This sample yields roughly 190,000 clones, of which 85% to 90% are seen a single time; 1.5% to 2% belongs to the top ten. This CDR3 comprises 13 residues. Germline loops: CDR1 MNHEY, CDR2 SVGAGI. With 0 bases removed from V and 4 bases from J, the gap between germline ends came to 6 bases. The sequenced sample was PBMCs. V gene TRBV6-5 combines with J gene TRBJ1-2; no clear D. The origin of this receptor is a woman aged 18-35 years in good health and CMV-seronegative. This CDR3 reads CASSYSHSYGYTF. CDR3 nucleotide sequence: TGTGCCAGCAGTTACTCCCACAGCTATGGCTACACCTTC.